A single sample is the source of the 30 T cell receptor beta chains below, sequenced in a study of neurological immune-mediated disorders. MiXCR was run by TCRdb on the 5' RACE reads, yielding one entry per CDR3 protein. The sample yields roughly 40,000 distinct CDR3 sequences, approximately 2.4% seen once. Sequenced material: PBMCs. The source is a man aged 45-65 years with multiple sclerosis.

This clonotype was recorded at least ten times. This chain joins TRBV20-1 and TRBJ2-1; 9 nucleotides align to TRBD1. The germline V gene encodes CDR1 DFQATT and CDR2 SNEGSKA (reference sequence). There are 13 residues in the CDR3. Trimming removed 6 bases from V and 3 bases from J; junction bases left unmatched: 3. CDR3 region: CSAPTGGYNEQFF. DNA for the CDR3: TGCAGTGCCCCGACAGGGGGCTACAATGAGCAGTTCTTC.

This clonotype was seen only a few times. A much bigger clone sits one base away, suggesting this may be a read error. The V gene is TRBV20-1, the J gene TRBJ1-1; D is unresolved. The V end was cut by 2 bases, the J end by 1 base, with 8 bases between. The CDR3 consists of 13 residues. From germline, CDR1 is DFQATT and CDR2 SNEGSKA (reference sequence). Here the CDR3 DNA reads TGCAGTGCTAGACGCACGGGGAACACTGAAGCTTTCTTT. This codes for CSARRTGNTEAFF.

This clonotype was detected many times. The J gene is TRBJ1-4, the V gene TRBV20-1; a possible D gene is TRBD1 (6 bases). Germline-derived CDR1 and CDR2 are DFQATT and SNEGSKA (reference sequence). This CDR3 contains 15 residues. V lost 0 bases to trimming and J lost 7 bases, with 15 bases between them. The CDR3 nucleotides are TGCAGTGCTAGAGATTGGGCAGGGGCGGGTGAAAAACTGTTTTTT. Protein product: CSARDWAGAGEKLFF.

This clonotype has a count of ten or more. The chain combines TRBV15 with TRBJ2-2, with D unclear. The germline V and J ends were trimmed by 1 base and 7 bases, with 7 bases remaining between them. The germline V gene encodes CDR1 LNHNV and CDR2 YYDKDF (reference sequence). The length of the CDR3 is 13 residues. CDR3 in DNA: TGTGCCACCAGCAGAGTTCCGAGCGGGGAGCTGTTTTTT. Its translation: CATSRVPSGELFF.

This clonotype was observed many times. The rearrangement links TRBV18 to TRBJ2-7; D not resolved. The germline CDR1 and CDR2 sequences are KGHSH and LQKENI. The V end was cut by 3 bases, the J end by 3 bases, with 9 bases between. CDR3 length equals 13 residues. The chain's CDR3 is CASSPDSLYEQYF. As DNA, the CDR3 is TGTGCCAGCTCACCCGATTCGCTCTACGAGCAGTACTTC. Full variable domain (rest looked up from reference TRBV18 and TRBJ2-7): NAGVMQNPRHLVRRRGQEARLRCSPMKGHSHVYWYRQLPEEGLKFMVYLQKENIIDESGMPKERFSAEFPKEGPSILRIQQVVRGDSAAYFCASSPDSLYEQYFGPGTRLTVT.

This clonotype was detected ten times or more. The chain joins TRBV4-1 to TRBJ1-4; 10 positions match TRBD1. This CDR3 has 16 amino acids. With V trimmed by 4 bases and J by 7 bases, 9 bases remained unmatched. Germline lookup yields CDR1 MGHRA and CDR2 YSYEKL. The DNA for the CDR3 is TGCGCCAGCAGCCCACTCGGACAGGGGGTTTCTGAAAAACTGTTTTTT. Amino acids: CASSPLGQGVSEKLFF.

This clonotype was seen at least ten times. CDR3 region: CASTPRGWNTEAFF. In DNA, the CDR3 is TGTGCCAGCACCCCCAGGGGATGGAACACTGAAGCTTTCTTT. The chain carries TRBV7-9 and TRBJ1-1; D perhaps matches TRBD1 (6 bases). Germline CDR1 and CDR2: SEHNR and FQNEAQ (reference sequence). V was shortened by 7 bases and J by 1 base, with 13 bases between the two germline ends. The CDR3 is 14 amino acids.

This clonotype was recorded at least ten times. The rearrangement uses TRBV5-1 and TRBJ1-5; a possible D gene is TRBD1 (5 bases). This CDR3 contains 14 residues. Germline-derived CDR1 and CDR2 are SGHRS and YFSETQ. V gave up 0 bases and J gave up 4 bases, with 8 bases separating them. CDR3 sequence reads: CASSLGRGNQPQHF. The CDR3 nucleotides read TGCGCCAGCAGCTTGGGTCGGGGGAATCAGCCCCAGCATTTT.

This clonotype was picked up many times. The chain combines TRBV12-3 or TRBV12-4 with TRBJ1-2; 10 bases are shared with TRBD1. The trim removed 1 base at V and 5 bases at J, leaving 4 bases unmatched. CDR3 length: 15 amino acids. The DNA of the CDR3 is TGTGCCAGCAGTTTAGGGGGGACAGGGGTGTATGGCTACACCTTC. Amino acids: CASSLGGTGVYGYTF.

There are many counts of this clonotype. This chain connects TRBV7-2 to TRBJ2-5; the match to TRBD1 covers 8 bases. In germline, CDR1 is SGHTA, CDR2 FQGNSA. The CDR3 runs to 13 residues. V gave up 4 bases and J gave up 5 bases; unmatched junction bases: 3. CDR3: CASSSDRVETQYF. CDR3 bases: TGTGCCAGCAGCTCGGACAGGGTGGAGACCCAGTACTTC.

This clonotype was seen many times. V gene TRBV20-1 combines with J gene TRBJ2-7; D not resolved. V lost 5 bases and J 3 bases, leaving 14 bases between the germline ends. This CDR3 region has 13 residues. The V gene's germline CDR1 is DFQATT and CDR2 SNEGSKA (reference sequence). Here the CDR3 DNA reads TGCAGTGCTCCGGCCCAAGGAGACTACGAGCAGTACTTC. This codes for CSAPAQGDYEQYF.

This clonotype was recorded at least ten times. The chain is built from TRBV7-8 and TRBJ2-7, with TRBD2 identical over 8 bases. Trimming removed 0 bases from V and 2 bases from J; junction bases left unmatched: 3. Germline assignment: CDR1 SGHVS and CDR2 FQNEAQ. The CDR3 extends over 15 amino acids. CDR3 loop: CASSLALRGAYEQYF. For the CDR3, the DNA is TGTGCCAGCAGCTTAGCCCTGCGGGGGGCCTACGAGCAGTACTTC.

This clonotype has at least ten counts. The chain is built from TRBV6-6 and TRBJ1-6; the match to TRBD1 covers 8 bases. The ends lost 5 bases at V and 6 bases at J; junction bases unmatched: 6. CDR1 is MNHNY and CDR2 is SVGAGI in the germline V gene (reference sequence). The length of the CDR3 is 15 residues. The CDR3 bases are TGTGCCAGCAGTAAGACAGGGGCCGGTAATTCACCCCTCCACTTT. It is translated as CASSKTGAGNSPLHF.

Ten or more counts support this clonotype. CDR3 DNA sequence: TGTGCCAGCAGCGTAGGGATGACAGGGATTAATGAAAAACTGTTTTTT. It codes for CASSVGMTGINEKLFF. The genes are TRBV9 and TRBJ1-4; 7 bases fit TRBD1. The V segment lost 0 bases and the J segment 4 bases; nucleotides outside the gene matches: 6. The germline V gene encodes CDR1 SGDLS and CDR2 YYNGEE. The CDR3 is made up of 16 amino acids.

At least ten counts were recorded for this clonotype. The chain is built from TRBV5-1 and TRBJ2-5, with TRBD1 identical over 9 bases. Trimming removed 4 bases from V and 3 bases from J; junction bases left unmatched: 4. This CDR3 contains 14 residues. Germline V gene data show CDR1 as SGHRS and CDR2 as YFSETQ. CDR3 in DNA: TGCGCCAGCAGCCACCGGACAGGGGAAGAGACCCAGTACTTC. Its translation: CASSHRTGEETQYF.

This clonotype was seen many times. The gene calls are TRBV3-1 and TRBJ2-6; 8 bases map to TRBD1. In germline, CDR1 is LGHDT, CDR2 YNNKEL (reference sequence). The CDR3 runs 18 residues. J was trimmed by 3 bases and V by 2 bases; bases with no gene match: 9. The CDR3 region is CASSQRSAGGYGANVLTF. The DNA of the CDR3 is TGTGCCAGCAGCCAAAGGTCGGCAGGGGGCTATGGGGCCAACGTCCTGACTTTC.

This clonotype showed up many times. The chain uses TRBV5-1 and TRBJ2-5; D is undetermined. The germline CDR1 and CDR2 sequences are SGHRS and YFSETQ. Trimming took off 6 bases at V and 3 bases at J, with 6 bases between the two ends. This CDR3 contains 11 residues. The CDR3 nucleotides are TGCGCCAGCACTCTTGAAGAGACCCAGTACTTC. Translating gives CASTLEETQYF.

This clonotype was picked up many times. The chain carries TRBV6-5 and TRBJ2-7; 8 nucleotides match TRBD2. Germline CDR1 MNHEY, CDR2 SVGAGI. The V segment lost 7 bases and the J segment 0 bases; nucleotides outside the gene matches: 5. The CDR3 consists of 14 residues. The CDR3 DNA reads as TGTGCCAGCACGCGGGGGGCGAACTCCTACGAGCAGTACTTC. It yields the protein CASTRGANSYEQYF.

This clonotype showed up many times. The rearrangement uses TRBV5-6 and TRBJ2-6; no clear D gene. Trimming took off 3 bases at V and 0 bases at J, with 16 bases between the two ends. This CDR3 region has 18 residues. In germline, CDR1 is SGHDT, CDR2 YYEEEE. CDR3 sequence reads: CASSSTGQSFSGANVLTF. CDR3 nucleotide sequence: TGTGCCAGCAGCTCCACCGGCCAGTCTTTCTCTGGGGCCAACGTCCTGACTTTC.

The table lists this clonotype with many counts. Here the CDR3 reads CASSLQVPEAFF. The DNA of the CDR3 is TGTGCCAGCAGTTTACAGGTTCCTGAAGCTTTCTTT. The chain joins TRBV7-8 to TRBJ1-1; tentatively, D is TRBD1 (5 bases). Trimming removed 6 bases from V and 6 bases from J, with 11 bases in between. CDR3 size: 12 residues. Germline V gives CDR1 SGHVS, CDR2 FQNEAQ.

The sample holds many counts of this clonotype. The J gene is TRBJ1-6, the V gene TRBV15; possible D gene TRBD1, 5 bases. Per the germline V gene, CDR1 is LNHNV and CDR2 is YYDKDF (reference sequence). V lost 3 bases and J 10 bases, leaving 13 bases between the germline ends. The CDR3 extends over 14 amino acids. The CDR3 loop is CATSSGGSGSPLHF. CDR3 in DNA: TGTGCCACCAGCAGTGGGGGTAGTGGATCACCCCTCCACTTT.

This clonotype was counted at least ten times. This chain's CDR3 is CASSPNGLAGNEQFF. The CDR3 nucleotides are TGTGCCAGCAGCCCTAACGGACTAGCGGGAAATGAGCAGTTCTTC. The rearrangement links TRBV7-3 to TRBJ2-1; TRBD2 matches 12 bases. Germline lookup yields CDR1 SGHTA and CDR2 FQGTGA. The junction had 6 bases not matched to a gene; V was cut back by 5 bases and J by 7 bases. The length of the CDR3 is 15 residues. Supplemented by reference TRBV7-3 and TRBJ2-1, the full variable domain reads GAGVSQTPSNKVTEKGKYVELRCDPISGHTALYWYRQSLGQGPEFLIYFQGTGAADDSGLPNDRFFAVRPEGSVSTLKIQRTERGDSAVYLCASSPNGLAGNEQFFGPGTRLTVL.

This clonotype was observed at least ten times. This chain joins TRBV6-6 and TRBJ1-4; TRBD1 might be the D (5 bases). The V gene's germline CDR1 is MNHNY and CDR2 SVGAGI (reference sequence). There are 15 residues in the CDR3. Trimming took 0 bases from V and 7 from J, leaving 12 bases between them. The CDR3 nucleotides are TGTGCCAGCAGTTACTCGCAGGGAGGTGGTGAAAAACTGTTTTTT. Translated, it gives CASSYSQGGGEKLFF.

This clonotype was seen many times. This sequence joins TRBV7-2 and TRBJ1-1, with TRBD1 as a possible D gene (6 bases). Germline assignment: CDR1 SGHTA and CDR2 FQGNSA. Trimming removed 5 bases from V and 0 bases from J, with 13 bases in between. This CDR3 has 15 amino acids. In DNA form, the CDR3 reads TGTGCCAGCAGCCCAAGGACAGATATGAACACTGAAGCTTTCTTT. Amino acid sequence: CASSPRTDMNTEAFF.

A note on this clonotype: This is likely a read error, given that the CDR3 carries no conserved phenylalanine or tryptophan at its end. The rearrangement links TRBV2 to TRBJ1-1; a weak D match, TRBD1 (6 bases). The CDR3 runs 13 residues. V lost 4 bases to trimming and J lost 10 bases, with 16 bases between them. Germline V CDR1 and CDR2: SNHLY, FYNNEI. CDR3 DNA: TGTGCCAGCAGTGCCACCCCAGGAGGGGGAGCTTTCTAT. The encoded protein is CASSATPGGGAFY.

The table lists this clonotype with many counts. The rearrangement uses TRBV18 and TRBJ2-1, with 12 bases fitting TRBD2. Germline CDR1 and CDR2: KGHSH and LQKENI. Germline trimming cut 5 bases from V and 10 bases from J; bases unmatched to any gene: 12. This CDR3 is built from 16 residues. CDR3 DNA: TGTGCCAGCTCAACTCCGACTAGCGGGGGCCTCAGAGAGCAGTTCTTC. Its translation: CASSTPTSGGLREQFF.

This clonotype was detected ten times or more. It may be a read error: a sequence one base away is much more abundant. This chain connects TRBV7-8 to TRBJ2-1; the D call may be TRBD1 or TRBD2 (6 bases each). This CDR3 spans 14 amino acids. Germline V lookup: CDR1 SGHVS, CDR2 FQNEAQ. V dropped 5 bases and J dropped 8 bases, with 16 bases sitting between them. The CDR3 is CASSHSTRGHEQFF. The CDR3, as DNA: TGTGCCAGCAGCCACTCCACTCGGGGGCATGAGCAGTTCTTC.

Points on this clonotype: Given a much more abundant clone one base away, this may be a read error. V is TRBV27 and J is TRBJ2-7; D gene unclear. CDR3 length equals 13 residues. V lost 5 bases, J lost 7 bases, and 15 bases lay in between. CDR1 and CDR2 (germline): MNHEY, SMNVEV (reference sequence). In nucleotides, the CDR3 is TGTGCCAGCAGTCTCCCAGGTGGAAAAGAGCAGTACTTC. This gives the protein CASSLPGGKEQYF.

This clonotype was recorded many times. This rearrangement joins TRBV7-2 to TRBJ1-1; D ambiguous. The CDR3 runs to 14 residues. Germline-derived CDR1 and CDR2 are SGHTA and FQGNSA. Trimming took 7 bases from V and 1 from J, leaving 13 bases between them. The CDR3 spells CASTLRVGNTEAFF. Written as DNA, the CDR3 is TGTGCCAGCACCTTGAGGGTTGGGAACACTGAAGCTTTCTTT.

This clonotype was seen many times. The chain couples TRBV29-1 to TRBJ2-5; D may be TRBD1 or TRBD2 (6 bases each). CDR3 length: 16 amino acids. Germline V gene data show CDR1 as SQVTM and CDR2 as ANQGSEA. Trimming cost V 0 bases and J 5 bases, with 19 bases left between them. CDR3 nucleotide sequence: TGCAGCGTTGAAGATGTGGGATGGGGGGCGCATGAGACCCAGTACTTC. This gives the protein CSVEDVGWGAHETQYF.